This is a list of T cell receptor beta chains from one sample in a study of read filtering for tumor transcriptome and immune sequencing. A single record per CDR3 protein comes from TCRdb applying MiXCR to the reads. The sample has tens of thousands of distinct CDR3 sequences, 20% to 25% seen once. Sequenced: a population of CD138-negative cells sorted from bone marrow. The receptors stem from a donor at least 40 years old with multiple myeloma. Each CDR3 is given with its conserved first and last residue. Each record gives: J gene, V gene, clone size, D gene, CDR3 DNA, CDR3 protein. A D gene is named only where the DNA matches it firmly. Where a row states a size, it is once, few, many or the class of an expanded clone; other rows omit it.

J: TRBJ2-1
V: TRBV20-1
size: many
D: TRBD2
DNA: TGCAGTGCTAGACTCTTAATTCCGGGACTAGCGGTCGACAATGAGCAGTTCTTC
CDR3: CSARLLIPGLAVDNEQFF

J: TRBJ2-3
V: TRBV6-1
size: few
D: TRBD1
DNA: TGTGCCAGCAGGGGACAGGGATTAGGGACAGATACGCAGTATTTT
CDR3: CASRGQGLGTDTQYF

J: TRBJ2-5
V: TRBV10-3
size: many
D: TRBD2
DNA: TGTGCCATCAGTGAGCTAGCGGGGGCCAATCAAGAGACCCAGTACTTC
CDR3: CAISELAGANQETQYF

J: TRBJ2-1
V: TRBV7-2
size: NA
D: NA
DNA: TGTGCCAGCAGCCCGGGGCTACTAGCCTACAATGAGCAGTTCTTC
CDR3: CASSPGLLAYNEQFF

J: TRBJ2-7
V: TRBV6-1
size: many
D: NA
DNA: TGTGCCAGCAGTGATAATAAGGCGGGCGAGCAGTACTTC
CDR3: CASSDNKAGEQYF

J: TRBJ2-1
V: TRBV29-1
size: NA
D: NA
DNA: TGCAGCGTTGGGTCCGAGTACAATGAGCAGTTCTTC
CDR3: CSVGSEYNEQFF

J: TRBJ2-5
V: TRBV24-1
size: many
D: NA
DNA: TGTGCCACCAGTGATCGAGAGACCCAGTACTTC
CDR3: CATSDRETQYF

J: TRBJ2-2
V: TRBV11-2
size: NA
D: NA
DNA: TGTGCCAGCAGCTTAGGGGCCCTAACGAACACCGGGGAGCTGTTTTTT
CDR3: CASSLGALTNTGELFF

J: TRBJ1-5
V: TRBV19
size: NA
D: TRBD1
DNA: TGTGCCAGTAGTATCACAGGGGGCGGCAATCAGCCCCAGCATTTT
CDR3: CASSITGGGNQPQHF

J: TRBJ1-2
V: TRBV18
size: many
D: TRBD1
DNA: TGTGCCAGCTCACCCGGGACAGGCTTTGACTATGGCTACACCTTC
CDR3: CASSPGTGFDYGYTF

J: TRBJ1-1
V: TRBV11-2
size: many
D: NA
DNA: TGTGCCAGCAGCTTCGTAGCGGGGCAGTATGAAGCTTTCTTT
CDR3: CASSFVAGQYEAFF

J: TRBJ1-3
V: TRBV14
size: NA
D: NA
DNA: TGTGCCAGCAGCCGATTCGTTGGAAACACCATATATTTT
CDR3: CASSRFVGNTIYF

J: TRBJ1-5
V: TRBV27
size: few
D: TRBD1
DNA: TGTGCCAGCAGATCCGGGACAGGGGGCTTTCAGCCCCAGCATTTT
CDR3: CASRSGTGGFQPQHF

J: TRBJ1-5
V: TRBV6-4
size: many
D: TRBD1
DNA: TGTGCCAGCAGTGAGGGGACAGGCAATCAGCCCCAGCATTTT
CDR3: CASSEGTGNQPQHF

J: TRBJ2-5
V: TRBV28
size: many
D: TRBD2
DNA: TGTGCCAGCAGCCAAGCGGGGGGGACCCAGTACTTC
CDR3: CASSQAGGTQYF

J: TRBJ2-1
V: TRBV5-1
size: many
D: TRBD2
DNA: TGCGCCAGCAGCTTGGCCCCTAGCGGGAGTATTGAGCAGTTCTTC
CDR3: CASSLAPSGSIEQFF

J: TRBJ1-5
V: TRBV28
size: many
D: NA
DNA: TGTGCCAGCAACTGGGGGGGCAATCAGCCCCAGCATTTT
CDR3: CASNWGGNQPQHF

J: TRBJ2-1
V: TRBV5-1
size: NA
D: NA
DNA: TGCGCCAGCAGCTGGCAGTCCGTATCCTACAATGAGCAGTTCTTC
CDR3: CASSWQSVSYNEQFF

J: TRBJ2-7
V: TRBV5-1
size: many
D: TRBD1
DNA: TGCGCCAGCAGCTTGGTGGGGACAGGGGGGTACGAGCAGTACTTC
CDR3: CASSLVGTGGYEQYF

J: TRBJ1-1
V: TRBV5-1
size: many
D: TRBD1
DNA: TGCGCCAGCAGCTTACAGGGGGTTAGGACTGAAGCTTTCTTT
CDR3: CASSLQGVRTEAFF

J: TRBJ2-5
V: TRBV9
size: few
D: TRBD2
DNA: TGTGCCAGCAGCGTCGGGACTAGCGGGCAACCGGACGGGACCCAGTACTTC
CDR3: CASSVGTSGQPDGTQYF

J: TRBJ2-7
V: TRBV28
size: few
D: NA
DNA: TGTGCCAGCAGTTTATTTAACCTCCACAGGAGCTCCTACGAGCAGTACTTC
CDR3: CASSLFNLHRSSYEQYF

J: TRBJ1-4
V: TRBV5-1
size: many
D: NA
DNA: TGCGCCAGCACCTTGGAGGGGGGCCCAGGTGAAAAACTGTTTTTT
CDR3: CASTLEGGPGEKLFF

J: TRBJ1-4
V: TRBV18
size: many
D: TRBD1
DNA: TGTGCCAGCTCACCGCCGGGACAGGGGAACGAAAAACTGTTTTTT
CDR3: CASSPPGQGNEKLFF

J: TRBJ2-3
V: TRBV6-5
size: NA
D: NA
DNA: TGTGCCAGCAGCCCGCAGGGCACAGATACGCAGTATTTT
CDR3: CASSPQGTDTQYF

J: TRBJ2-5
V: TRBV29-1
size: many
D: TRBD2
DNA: TGCAGCGTTGAACCGGTTCCGGGACTAGCGGGAGGGAGGGAGACCCAGTACTTC
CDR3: CSVEPVPGLAGGRETQYF

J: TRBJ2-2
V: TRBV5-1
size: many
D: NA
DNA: TGCGCCAGCAGCTTGGCCGCAGGACTCGGGGGGAACACCGGGGAGCTGTTTTTT
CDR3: CASSLAAGLGGNTGELFF